The clone carrying this T cell receptor beta chain has only a few counts. Its antigen is not identified. This specimen belongs to a study of identical twins. Whole-study findings and limits: Insertion counts were lower in abundant cord blood beta clonotypes, a trend that memory repertoires did not show.

All donors comprised healthy Caucasians. Each CDR3 protein is one row after TCRdb ran MiXCR on the 5' RACE reads. Of under 1 million distinct CDR3 sequences listed, 12% were seen once; the top ten hold roughly 1.5%. The germline gives CDR1 ENHRY, CDR2 SYGVKD. This CDR3 comprises 14 residues. The V end lost 3 bases, the J end lost 8 bases, and 16 bases lay between the germline ends. This sample also belongs to another study, concerning yellow fever vaccine responses in identical twins.

V gene TRBV10-3 combines with J gene TRBJ1-2; possible D gene TRBD1, 6 bases. This sequence originates from a woman between 18 and 30 years old in good health. Sequenced material: PBMCs. The CDR3 here is CAISERTEIFGYTF. DNA for the CDR3: TGTGCCATCAGTGAAAGGACAGAGATTTTCGGCTACACCTTC.